This entry concerns a single T cell receptor (beta chain). The antigen it recognizes is unknown. Per-base quality was not reported, and no clone a single base away is much larger than it. This sample was taken from a study of shared clonotypes between healthy human individuals (dated by TCRdb to about 2020). For the wider study: The cohort comprised a couple of women and a few men aged 18 to 49 years. For each donor, CD4 naive and CD4 memory were each run on three plates, CD8 naive on two plates, and CD8 memory on one plate. Blood TCR repertoires of 5 or 6 healthy adults were deeply sequenced to estimate repertoire size and the extent of clonotype sharing between individuals. To increase sequencing depth and limit assay-specific biases, TCR repertoire library preparation and sequencing were carried out by different laboratories using diverse techniques. Leukapheresis yielded between about 0.94 and 9.5 billion PBMCs per donor.

Using the deep immunoSEQ assay, multiplex PCR amplified TCR CDR3 regions from genomic DNA. For each cell subset, the extracted genomic DNA was distributed evenly across all wells of several immunoSEQ 96-well plates, and each plate served as one replicate. For sorted subsets, around 200 ng genomic DNA, equal to about 30,000 T cell genomes, was loaded into each replicate PCR. Purified libraries were quantified with a Qubit 3.0 fluorometer, sized on a Bioanalyzer 2100, and re-quantified with the KAPA Library Quantification kit. Every immunoSEQ 96-well plate was sequenced on a separate single-read 150-cycle Illumina NextSeq 550 flow cell. Under the source paper's analysis protocol: Because the immunoSEQ output held only junctional sequences and lacked quality scores, the filtering could not match the filtering applied to full-length reads. Sequences were annotated with PyIR, a Python wrapper for IgBLAST v1.9, using IMGT germline references to assign V/J genes and CDR3. Reads with weak V/J assignments (E-value above 1e-6), missing CDR3, stop codons, out-of-frame junctions, or ambiguous translated residues were removed. V3J clonotypes were defined as sequences sharing the same inferred V gene, J gene, and CDR3 amino acid sequence. Percentage overlap between repertoires was calculated by dividing the number of shared unique clonotypes by the size of the smaller repertoire. Richness of each repertoire was evaluated using RTK rarefaction, the Chao1 estimator, and Recon v2.1 estimates of unobserved clonotypes. Generation probabilities were computed with OLGA for all TCRbeta clonotypes obtained by the gDNA method from several donors. TCRdb holds this immuneACCESS table with in-frame rearrangements only. Some clones are missing; in checked studies, unresolved V genes explain under half, and the rest has no known cause. The V and J calls and clone size were taken over from that table, and D and trimming were inferred from the DNA. The sample table contains about 1.9 million clones; only one count was recorded for 80% to 95% of them. The ten most abundant clones make up approximately 1.7% of the sample.

A distance of 27 bases separates the germline ends of V and J, which lose 5 bases and 4 bases respectively. The CDR3, from cysteine to phenylalanine, totals 19 residues. Only the CDR3 portion is preserved as DNA: 57 bases, with reading frame beginning at the first base. Looking up the germline V gene (reference sequence) yields CDR1 SEHNR and CDR2 FQNEAQ. Summary of the overall study and its limitations: Sampling was restricted to blood, and TCR repertoires in tissues likely differ from the TCR repertoires found in blood. Clonotypes shared by all four sorted-subset donors showed higher generation probabilities than non-shared clonotypes. Sharing across several donors was observed for around 5% of naive CD4, over 3% of naive CD8, 2% to 2.5% of memory CD4, and around 0.44% of memory CD8 clonotypes. The genetic and exposure-history diversity represented was limited by the small number of donors. Estimated clonotype richness was generally larger for naive than for memory subsets. Incomplete sequencing was indicated by rarefaction of sorted-subset datasets, despite the large sequencing depth. Based on pairwise subsampling, the degree of clonotype sharing among donors was expected to be affected by sequencing depth.

CD8 naive samples were obtained by positive selection for CCR7 among CD45RO-negative cells, yielding a CD45RA+CCR7+ population from which TemRA cells were excluded. The donors were healthy, HIV-negative adults who had no recently reported acute infections or vaccinations. Every donor was a Caucasian adult residing in Nashville, Tennessee, USA. After blood collection by leukapheresis, PBMCs were isolated using Ficoll-Histopaque density gradient centrifugation and then cryopreserved in the vapor phase of liquid nitrogen. Purity and quantity of every magnetically sorted T cell population were checked by analytical flow cytometry. Genomic DNA was isolated from each sorted fraction and quantified by UV absorbance on a Nanodrop 2000c.

The TCR comes from a young man in good health. Some clones in this sample may be carry-over from other donors' samples. Here the chain combines TRBV7-9 and TRBJ2-1; TRBD2 is a possible D gene, resting on 5 matching bases. Sequencing used naive CD8+ T cells from PBMCs. Per the publication, the cell subset or site label means: CD45RA+CCR7+. The CDR3 region: CASSGPDQQGLRFYNEQFF. In nucleotide form, the sequence is TGTGCCAGCAGCGGACCCGACCAGCAAGGACTCCGATTTTACAATGAGCAGTTCTTC.